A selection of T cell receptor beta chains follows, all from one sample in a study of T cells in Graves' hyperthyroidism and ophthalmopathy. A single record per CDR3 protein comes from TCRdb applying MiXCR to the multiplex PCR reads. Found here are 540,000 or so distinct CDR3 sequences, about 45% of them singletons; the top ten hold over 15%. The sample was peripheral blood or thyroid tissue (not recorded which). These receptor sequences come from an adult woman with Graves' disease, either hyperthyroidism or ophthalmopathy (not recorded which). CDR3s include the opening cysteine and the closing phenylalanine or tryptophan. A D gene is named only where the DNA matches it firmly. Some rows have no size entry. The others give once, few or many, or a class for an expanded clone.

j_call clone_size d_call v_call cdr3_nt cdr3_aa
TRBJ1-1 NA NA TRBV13 TGTGCCAGCAGCTCCCGATGGCCGACGAACACCGAAGCTTTCTTT CASSSRWPTNTEAFF
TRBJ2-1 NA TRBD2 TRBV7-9 TGTGCCAGCAGCCTACATAGCGCGGGAGGGTCTAAACACAATGAGCAGTTCTTC CASSLHSAGGSKHNEQFF
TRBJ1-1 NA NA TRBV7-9 TGTGCCAGCAGCTCAGGGGCGCGGGGGACTGAAGCTTTCTTT CASSSGARGTEAFF
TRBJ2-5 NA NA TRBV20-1 TGCAGTGCTAAGAACTTAGGGAGCGGGGAGACCCAGTACTTC CSAKNLGSGETQYF
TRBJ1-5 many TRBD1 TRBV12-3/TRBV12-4 TGTGCCAGCAGTCCCGGGACAGAGTATAGCAATCAGCCCCAGCATTTT CASSPGTEYSNQPQHF
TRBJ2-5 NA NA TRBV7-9 TGTGCCAGCAGCGCCCGAGGGGGGCTGGGACACCTGACCCAGTACTTC CASSARGGLGHLTQYF
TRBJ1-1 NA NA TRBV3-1 TGTGCCAGCAGCCCAAGACCAGGGCGTCTGAACACTGAAGCTTTCTTT CASSPRPGRLNTEAFF
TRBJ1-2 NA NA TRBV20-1 TGCAGTGCTAGTGGGGGACAAGGCTATGGCTACACCTTC CSASGGQGYGYTF
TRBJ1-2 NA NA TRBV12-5 TGTGCTAGTGGTTTGGACAGGGTGTTCGGGGGCTACACCTTC CASGLDRVFGGYTF
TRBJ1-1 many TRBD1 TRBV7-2 TGCGCCAGCAGCTTGAGACAGGGGAACACTGAAGCTTTCTTT CASSLRQGNTEAFF